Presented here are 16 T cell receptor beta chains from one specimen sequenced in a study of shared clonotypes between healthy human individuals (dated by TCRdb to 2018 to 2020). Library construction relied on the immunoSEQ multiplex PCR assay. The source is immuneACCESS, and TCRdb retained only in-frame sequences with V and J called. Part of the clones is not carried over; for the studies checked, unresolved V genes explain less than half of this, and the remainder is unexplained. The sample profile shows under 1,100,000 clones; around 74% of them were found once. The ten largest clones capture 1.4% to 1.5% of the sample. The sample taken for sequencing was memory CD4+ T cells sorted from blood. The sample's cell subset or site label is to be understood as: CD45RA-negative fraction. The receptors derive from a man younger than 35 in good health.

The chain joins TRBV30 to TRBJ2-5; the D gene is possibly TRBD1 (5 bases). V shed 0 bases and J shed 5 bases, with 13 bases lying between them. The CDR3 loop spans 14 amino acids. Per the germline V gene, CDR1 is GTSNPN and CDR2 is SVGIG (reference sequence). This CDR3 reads CAWSVGRVTETQYF. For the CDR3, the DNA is TGTGCCTGGAGTGTGGGCAGGGTAACGGAGACCCAGTACTTC. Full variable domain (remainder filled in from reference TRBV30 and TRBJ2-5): SQTIHQWPATLVQPVGSPLSLECTVEGTSNPNLYWYRQAAGRGLQLLFYSVGIGQISSEVPQNLSASRPQDRQFILSSKKLLLSDSGFYLCAWSVGRVTETQYFGPGTRLLVL.

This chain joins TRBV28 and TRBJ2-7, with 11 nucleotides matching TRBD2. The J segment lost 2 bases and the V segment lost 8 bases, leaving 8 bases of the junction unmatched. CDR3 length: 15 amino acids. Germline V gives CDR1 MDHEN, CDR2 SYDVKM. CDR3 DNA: TGTGCCAGCGGCCGCTTAGCGGGGGGGGCCTACGAGCAGTACTTC. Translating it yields CASGRLAGGAYEQYF.

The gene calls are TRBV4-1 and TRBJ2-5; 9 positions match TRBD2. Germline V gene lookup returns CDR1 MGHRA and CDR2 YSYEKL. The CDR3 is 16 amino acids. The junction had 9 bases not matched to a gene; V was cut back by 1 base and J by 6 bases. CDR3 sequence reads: CASSQGQAGGGKTQYF. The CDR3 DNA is TGCGCCAGCAGCCAAGGGCAAGCGGGGGGCGGGAAGACCCAGTACTTC.

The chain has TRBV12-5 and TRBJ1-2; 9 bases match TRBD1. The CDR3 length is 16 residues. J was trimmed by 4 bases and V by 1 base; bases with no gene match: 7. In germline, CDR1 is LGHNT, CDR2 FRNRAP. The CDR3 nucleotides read TGTGCTAGTGGTTTGGGGGGGACAGGGAGTAGCTATGGCTACACCTTC. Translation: CASGLGGTGSSYGYTF.

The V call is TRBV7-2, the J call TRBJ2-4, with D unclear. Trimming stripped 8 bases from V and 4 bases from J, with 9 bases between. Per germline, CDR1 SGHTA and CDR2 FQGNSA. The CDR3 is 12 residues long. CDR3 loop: CASGGRKNIQYF. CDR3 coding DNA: TGTGCCAGCGGTGGGCGTAAAAACATTCAGTACTTC.

In nucleotides, the CDR3 is TGTGCCAGCAGCATACTTCAGGGGGCGAAGGGCTCCAACGTCCTGACTTTC. This sequence encodes CASSILQGAKGSNVLTF. The chain combines TRBV5-6 with TRBJ2-6, with TRBD1 matching over 8 bases. The germline V gene encodes CDR1 SGHDT and CDR2 YYEEEE. This CDR3 has 17 amino acids. The junction had 14 bases not matched to a gene; V was cut back by 4 bases and J by 8 bases.

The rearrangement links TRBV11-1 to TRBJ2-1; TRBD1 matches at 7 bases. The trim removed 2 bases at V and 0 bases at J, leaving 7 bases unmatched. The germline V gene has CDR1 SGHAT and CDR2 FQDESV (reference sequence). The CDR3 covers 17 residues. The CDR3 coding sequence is TGTGCCAGCAGCTTAAGGCGCGGACAGGTCTCCTACAATGAGCAGTTCTTC. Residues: CASSLRRGQVSYNEQFF.

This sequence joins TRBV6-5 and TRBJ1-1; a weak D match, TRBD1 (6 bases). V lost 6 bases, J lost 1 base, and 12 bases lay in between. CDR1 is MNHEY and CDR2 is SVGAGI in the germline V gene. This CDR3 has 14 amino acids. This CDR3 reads CASRTGPKNTEAFF. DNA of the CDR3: TGTGCCAGCAGGACAGGACCCAAGAACACTGAAGCTTTCTTT.

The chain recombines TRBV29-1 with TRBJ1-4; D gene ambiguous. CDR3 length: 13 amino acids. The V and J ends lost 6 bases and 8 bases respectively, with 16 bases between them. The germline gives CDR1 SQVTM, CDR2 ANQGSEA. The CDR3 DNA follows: TGCAGCGTCCTGGGTAGTGGTGGGGAAAAACTGTTTTTT. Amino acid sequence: CSVLGSGGEKLFF. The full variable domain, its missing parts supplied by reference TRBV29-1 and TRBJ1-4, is SAVISQKPSRDICQRGTSLTIQCQVDSQVTMMFWYRQQPGQSLTLIATANQGSEATYESGFVIDKFPISRPNLTFSTLTVSNMSPEDSSIYLCSVLGSGGEKLFFGSGTQLSVL.

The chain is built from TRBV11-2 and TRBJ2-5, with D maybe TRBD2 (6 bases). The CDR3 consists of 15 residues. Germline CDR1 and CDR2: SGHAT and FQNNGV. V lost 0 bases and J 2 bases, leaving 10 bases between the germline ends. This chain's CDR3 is CASSLDGSGQETQYF. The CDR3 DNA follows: TGTGCCAGCAGCTTAGACGGGAGTGGTCAAGAGACCCAGTACTTC. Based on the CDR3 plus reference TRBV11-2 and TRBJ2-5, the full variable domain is EAGVAQSPRYKIIEKRQSVAFWCNPISGHATLYWYQQILGQGPKLLIQFQNNGVVDDSQLPKDRFSAERLKGVDSTLKIQPAKLEDSAVYLCASSLDGSGQETQYFGPGTRLLVL.

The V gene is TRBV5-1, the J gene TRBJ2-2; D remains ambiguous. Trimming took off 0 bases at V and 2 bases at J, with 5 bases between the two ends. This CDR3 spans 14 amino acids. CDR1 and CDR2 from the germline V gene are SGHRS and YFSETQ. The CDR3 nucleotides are TGCGCCAGCAGCTTGGATTTAAACACCGGGGAGCTGTTTTTT. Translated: CASSLDLNTGELFF.

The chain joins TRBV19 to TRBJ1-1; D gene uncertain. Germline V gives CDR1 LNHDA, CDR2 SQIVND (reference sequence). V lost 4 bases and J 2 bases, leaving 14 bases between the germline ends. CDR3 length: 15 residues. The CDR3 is CASSNWGGLNTEAFF. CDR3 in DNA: TGTGCCAGTAGTAATTGGGGAGGCCTTAACACTGAAGCTTTCTTT.

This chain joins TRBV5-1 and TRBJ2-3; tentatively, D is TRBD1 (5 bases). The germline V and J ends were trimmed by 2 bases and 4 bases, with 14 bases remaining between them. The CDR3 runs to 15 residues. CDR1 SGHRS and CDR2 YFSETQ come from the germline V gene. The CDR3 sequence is CASSFQGKSADTQYF. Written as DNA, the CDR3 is TGCGCCAGCAGCTTTCAGGGAAAATCTGCAGATACGCAGTATTTT.

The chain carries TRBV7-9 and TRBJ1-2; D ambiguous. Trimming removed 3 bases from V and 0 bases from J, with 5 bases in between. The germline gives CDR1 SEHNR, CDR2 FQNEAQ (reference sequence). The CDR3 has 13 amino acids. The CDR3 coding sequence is TGTGCCAGCAGCTTTGGGACTAACTATGGCTACACCTTC. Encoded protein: CASSFGTNYGYTF.

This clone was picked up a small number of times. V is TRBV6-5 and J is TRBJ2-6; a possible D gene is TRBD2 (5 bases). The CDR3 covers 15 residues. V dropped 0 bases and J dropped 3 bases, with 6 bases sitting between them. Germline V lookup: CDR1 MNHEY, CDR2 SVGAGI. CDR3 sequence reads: CASSYSGVGANVLTF. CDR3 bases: TGTGCCAGCAGTTACTCCGGGGTTGGGGCCAACGTCCTGACTTTC.

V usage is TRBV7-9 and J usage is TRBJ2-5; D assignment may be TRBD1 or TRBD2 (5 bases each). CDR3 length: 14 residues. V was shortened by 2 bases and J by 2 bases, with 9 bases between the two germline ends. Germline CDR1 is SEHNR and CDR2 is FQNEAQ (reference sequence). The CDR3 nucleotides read TGTGCCAGCAGCTTAAGAGGGGAACAAGAGACCCAGTACTTC. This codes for CASSLRGEQETQYF.